The sequence of this TCR beta chain was determined in a study of chemoradiotherapy in HPV16-positive cancers. Over chemoradiotherapy, repertoires were sampled more than once. Whole-study findings and limits: Non-HPV-specific T cells did not expand in tumors during treatment, whereas candidate HPV-specific clones and E7-related motifs did. Functional assays defining HPV-specific T cells used only a couple of HPV16-positive patients. For HPV16-positive patients, expanding HPV-responsive T cells associated with longer recurrence-free survival.

Concerning this clone itself: What it binds is unknown.

Between the trimmed V and J ends, which lost 4 bases and 1 base, there was a span of 8 bases. The germline CDR1 and CDR2 sequences are SGDLS and YYNGEE. The CDR3 runs 13 residues. TCRdb's table, derived via immunoSEQ multiplex PCR, lists solely in-frame clones and lacks some. The sample shows 65,000 to 80,000 clones, more than 70% of them seen only once. The receptor was derived from a human donor with HPV-associated anogenital cancer. The rearrangement links TRBV9 to TRBJ1-1, with unresolved D. Material: blood, obtained from a patient who underwent chemoradiotherapy. CDR3 in amino acids: CASSKHPNTEAFF. The DNA for the CDR3 is TGTGCCAGCAGCAAACACCCGAACACTGAAGCTTTCTTT.